The table lists the clone carrying this T cell receptor beta chain with many counts. The entry originates in a study of read filtering for tumor transcriptome and immune sequencing. This CDR3 region has 13 residues. Germline V gene sequence: CDR1 LNHDA, CDR2 SQIVND (reference sequence). With 2 bases removed from V and 4 bases from J, the gap between germline ends came to 8 bases. Sampling of bone marrow took place during active disease in every patient. The library was built from roughly 400 ng RNA with molecular barcoded adaptors for alpha/delta and beta/gamma chains. TCRdb re-called the reads with MiXCR, one entry per CDR3 protein. Among 75,000 to 95,000 distinct CDR3 sequences listed, around 12% were seen once.

The chain links TRBV19 to TRBJ1-2; D gene uncertain. The receptor was isolated from a donor older than 35 with multiple myeloma. Sequenced material: a population of CD138-negative cells sorted from bone marrow. The CDR3 loop is CASSISLPYGYTF. DNA for the CDR3: TGTGCCAGTAGTATAAGCCTACCCTATGGCTACACCTTC.